Below, one TCR beta chain is given with its context. Its matching antigen is unknown. The donors were part of the validation cohort, which consisted of roughly 110 subjects and was separate from the first cohort of around 620 subjects. This CDR3 has 13 amino acids. Trimming removed 4 bases from V and 5 bases from J, with 9 bases in between. The germline V gene encodes CDR1 MRHNA and CDR2 SNTAGT. This entry belongs to a study of cytomegalovirus exposure and HLA in healthy donors. Regarding the study as a whole: Associated with cytomegalovirus, according to the listing, were 164 TCR beta chains. In a later analysis, first-cohort TCR clusters were found to tend to co-occur in the 130 or so validation repertoires.

Sequencing was performed with immunoSEQ multiplex PCR; in TCRdb, only in-frame clones are kept and a portion is missing. The sample lists tens of thousands of clones, over 85% seen once, with around 4% in the top ten. This receptor was identified in a woman aged 18-35 years in good health and CMV-seropositive. Sequencing used PBMCs. V is TRBV6-4 and J is TRBJ2-1; TRBD1 might be the D (6 bases). CDR3 loop: CASSAGAHNEQFF. DNA of the CDR3: TGTGCCAGCAGTGCAGGGGCGCACAATGAGCAGTTCTTC.